This T cell receptor beta chain is drawn from a study of blood T cell repertoires in COVID-19. Study summary: The United States, Italy and Spain were the sources of the acute and convalescent COVID-19 samples. The analysed material was cDNA or gDNA that came from T cells, B-cell-depleted T cells, or PBMCs.

V trimming: 6 bases; J trimming: 5 bases; junction bases outside the gene matches: 9. CDR3 length: 16 residues. The germline V gene has CDR1 MNHNY and CDR2 SVGAGI (reference sequence). Per the original methods: Nucleated cell counts were estimated from reference gene primer amplification. The data were produced by immunoSEQ multiplex PCR, yet TCRdb's version contains in-frame clones alone and is incomplete. The V and J calls and clone size are taken from that table; D and trimming were inferred from the DNA. The sample holds about 180,000 clones, around 80% seen once. The receptor was isolated from a woman older than 75 with COVID-19, enrolled during active disease. The chain links TRBV6-6 to TRBJ2-7; 14 nucleotides match TRBD2. Material: peripheral blood. CDR3 sequence (DNA): TGTGCCAGCAGGCCGACCGGGACTAGCGGGAGCGACGAGCAGTACTTC. As protein: CASRPTGTSGSDEQYF.